This TCR beta chain was documented in a study of cytomegalovirus exposure and HLA in healthy donors. Study conclusions and caveats: Researchers counted 164 TCR beta chains as cytomegalovirus-associated.

V was cut by 8 bases and J by 7 bases, with 27 bases left in between. CDR1 and CDR2 from the germline V gene are GTSNPN and SVGIG (reference sequence). The CDR3 covers 15 residues. Remarks on this clone: No antigen is known for it.

The PCR had 60 Vbeta and 13 Jbeta primers. Repertoires were generated with immunoSEQ multiplex PCR, while TCRdb's copy carries only in-frame clones and drops some. The sample comprises about 180,000 clones, roughly 82% of which are singletons, and about 0.5% rests with the top ten. The specimen was PBMCs. The clonotype was recovered from a woman between 50 and 59 years old in good health and CMV-seronegative. The chain couples TRBV30 to TRBJ2-7; tentatively, D is TRBD2 (7 bases). The CDR3 here is CAGFLRAGAAREQYF. CDR3 in DNA: TGTGCCGGCTTCCTCAGGGCGGGGGCTGCTAGGGAGCAGTACTTC.